These 11 T cell receptor beta chains share one sample of origin, sequenced in a study of siplizumab effects on memory and regulatory T cells. TCRdb's table, derived via immunoSEQ multiplex PCR, lists solely in-frame clones and lacks some. Of 90,000 to 110,000 clones in the sample, just over 90% were seen once. Sample: Tregs sorted from blood. These TCRs come from a human donor in good health.

The rearrangement uses TRBV6-5 and TRBJ1-3; no clear D. The ends were cut back, 2 bases at V and 0 bases at J, with 2 bases in the middle. Per the germline V gene, CDR1 is MNHEY and CDR2 is SVGAGI. The CDR3 is made up of 13 amino acids. Written as DNA, the CDR3 is TGTGCCAGCAGTTACGCCTCTGGAAACACCATATATTTT. It yields the protein CASSYASGNTIYF.

V is TRBV19 and J is TRBJ1-6; TRBD1 matches 9 bases. Losses at the gene ends were 5 bases for V and 7 bases for J; bases not matched to a gene: 9. Germline-derived CDR1 and CDR2 are LNHDA and SQIVND (reference sequence). This CDR3 region has 16 residues. The CDR3 reads CASSLNRGLGNSPLHF. CDR3 coding DNA: TGTGCCAGTAGTTTAAACAGGGGGCTAGGAAATTCACCCCTCCACTTT.

The chain has TRBV5-5 and TRBJ1-2; 9 bases align to TRBD1. Germline assignment: CDR1 SGHKS and CDR2 YYEKEE (reference sequence). J was trimmed by 5 bases and V by 4 bases; bases with no gene match: 6. This CDR3 is 14 amino acids long. CDR3 in DNA: TGTGCCAGCAGCCCCACCGGGACAGGGTATGGCTACACCTTC. Its translation is CASSPTGTGYGYTF.

The chain has TRBV19 and TRBJ2-7; 7 nucleotides align to TRBD1. This CDR3 is 13 amino acids long. From germline, CDR1 is LNHDA and CDR2 SQIVND (reference sequence). V was pared by 5 bases and J by 4 bases, with 5 bases of the junction left unmatched. CDR3 coding DNA: TGTGCCAGTAGTGACGACAGGGTATACGAGCAGTACTTC. Amino acid sequence: CASSDDRVYEQYF.

The chain has TRBV2 and TRBJ2-7; perhaps TRBD1 as D (5 bases). The V end lost 1 base, the J end lost 0 bases, and 10 bases lay between the germline ends. The CDR3 contains 15 residues. Germline V gene data show CDR1 as SNHLY and CDR2 as FYNNEI. DNA for the CDR3: TGTGCCAGCAGTGAAGGACAGAAGTTCTCCTACGAGCAGTACTTC. Translation: CASSEGQKFSYEQYF.

The chain recombines TRBV18 with TRBJ2-5; possibly TRBD2 for D (5 bases). V lost 8 bases, J lost 7 bases, and 8 bases lay in between. The CDR3 spans 10 residues. Germline lookup yields CDR1 KGHSH and CDR2 LQKENI. For the CDR3, the DNA is TGTGCCAGCGTTGGAGGGACCCAGTACTTC. Amino acid sequence: CASVGGTQYF. Full variable domain (missing parts from reference TRBV18 and TRBJ2-5): NAGVMQNPRHLVRRRGQEARLRCSPMKGHSHVYWYRQLPEEGLKFMVYLQKENIIDESGMPKERFSAEFPKEGPSILRIQQVVRGDSAAYFCASVGGTQYFGPGTRLLVL.

The chain couples TRBV9 to TRBJ2-3; D is unclear. The CDR3 totals 14 residues. From germline, CDR1 is SGDLS and CDR2 YYNGEE. With 4 bases removed from V and 6 bases from J, the gap between germline ends came to 15 bases. The CDR3 DNA reads TGTGCCAGCAGCCACGGAAGCCTCCGTGATACGCAGTATTTT. Protein: CASSHGSLRDTQYF.

This clone was counted only a few times. This chain links TRBV7-9 with TRBJ1-2; weak D call: TRBD1 (5 bases). The V and J ends lost 3 bases and 2 bases respectively, with 10 bases between them. The CDR3 spans 14 residues. CDR1 SEHNR and CDR2 FQNEAQ come from the germline V gene (reference sequence). The CDR3 is CASSFGDPNYGYTF. The CDR3 DNA reads TGTGCCAGCAGCTTCGGGGACCCCAACTATGGCTACACCTTC.

The chain carries TRBV6-5 and TRBJ1-1; weak D call: TRBD1 (5 bases). CDR3 length equals 14 residues. Germline values: CDR1 MNHEY, CDR2 SVGAGI. The V end lost 0 bases, the J end lost 8 bases, and 13 bases lay between the germline ends. Here the CDR3 reads CASSYSRDRSEAFF. The CDR3 DNA follows: TGTGCCAGCAGTTACTCGAGAGACAGATCAGAAGCTTTCTTT.

J is TRBJ2-3 and V is TRBV5-1; 11 nucleotides align to TRBD2. The ends lost 2 bases at V and 5 bases at J; junction bases unmatched: 13. Germline lookup yields CDR1 SGHRS and CDR2 YFSETQ. The CDR3 has 18 amino acids. CDR3 sequence (DNA): TGCGCCAGCAGCTTACTCACCTATAGCGGGAGGGCCGTAGATACGCAGTATTTT. Translation gives CASSLLTYSGRAVDTQYF.

The V and J genes are TRBV7-9 and TRBJ1-1; D possibly corresponds to TRBD1 (5 bases). V shed 2 bases and J shed 10 bases, with 11 bases lying between them. Germline CDR1 is SEHNR and CDR2 is FQNEAQ (reference sequence). The CDR3 consists of 12 residues. The CDR3 here is CASSLSGVGAFF. In DNA form, the CDR3 reads TGTGCCAGCAGCTTATCGGGGGTCGGAGCTTTCTTT.